One T cell receptor (beta chain) is described in this entry. This specimen belongs to a study of blood T cell repertoires in COVID-19. Original processing notes: The assay estimated nucleated cells by amplifying reference gene primers. The data were produced by immunoSEQ multiplex PCR, yet TCRdb's version contains in-frame clones alone and is incomplete. The DNA gave D and trimming, while V, J and clone size come from that table. Counted here are around 60,000 clones, approximately 80% occurring once; the ten biggest clones make up about 20%. Sequencing was performed on peripheral blood. This clonotype was obtained from a man aged 80 or over with active or convalescent COVID-19.

CDR3 nucleotide sequence: TGTGCCAGCAGTGATGAGGGGACAGGGATGTCGATCAATGAGCAGTTCTTC. It is translated as CASSDEGTGMSINEQFF. The V gene is TRBV2, the J gene TRBJ2-1, with TRBD1 matching over 9 bases. V shed 3 bases and J 6 bases; nucleotides not matched to a gene: 12. Per germline, CDR1 SNHLY and CDR2 FYNNEI. The CDR3 totals 17 residues.